The 18 T cell receptor beta chains reported below all come from one sample, sequenced in a study of T cell changes during pregnancy in multiple sclerosis. Assay used: immunoSEQ multiplex PCR; TCRdb lists only in-frame clones, some missing. The sample includes 59,000 or so clones, 92% of them seen just once. This material consisted of peripheral blood, taken in the third trimester of pregnancy. Receptors were obtained from a female donor in good health, enrolled as a control in a pregnancy study.

The gene calls are TRBV19 and TRBJ2-7, with D unclear. This CDR3 has 12 amino acids. Germline assignment: CDR1 LNHDA and CDR2 SQIVND (reference sequence). V was pared by 3 bases and J by 6 bases, with 9 bases between. The CDR3 protein is CASSIRGSEQYF. The CDR3 DNA reads as TGTGCCAGTAGTATTAGAGGCTCCGAGCAGTACTTC.

The chain's CDR3 is CASSLGEAGELFF. For the CDR3, the DNA is TGTGCCAGCAGCTTAGGGGAGGCCGGGGAGCTGTTTTTT. The J gene is TRBJ2-2, the V gene TRBV7-8; maybe TRBD2 (6 bases). There are 13 residues in the CDR3. V dropped 1 base and J dropped 6 bases, with 6 bases sitting between them. Germline values: CDR1 SGHVS, CDR2 FQNEAQ. The full variable domain, in which reference TRBV7-8 and TRBJ2-2 provide the parts outside the CDR3, is GAGVSQSPRYKVAKRGQDVALRCDPISGHVSLFWYQQALGQGPEFLTYFQNEAQLDKSGLPSDRFFAERPEGSVSTLKIQRTQQEDSAVYLCASSLGEAGELFFGEGSRLTVL.

This sequence joins TRBV18 and TRBJ1-1, with TRBD1 matching 9 bases. V shed 6 bases, J shed 10 bases, and the junction held 3 bases outside the gene matches. CDR3 size: 11 residues. CDR1 KGHSH and CDR2 LQKENI come from the germline V gene. The CDR3 DNA reads TGTGCCAGCTCGGGGACAGGGTTAGCTTTCTTT. Amino acid sequence: CASSGTGLAFF.

J is TRBJ1-2 and V is TRBV11-3; no clear D gene. This CDR3 has 15 residues. CDR1 and CDR2 (germline): SGHNT, YENEEA. V was shortened by 2 bases and J by 6 bases, with 16 bases between the two germline ends. The CDR3 region has the DNA TGTGCCAGCAGCTTAAGTTTCTCTCGATTAGATGGCTACACCTTC. Translation gives CASSLSFSRLDGYTF.

The rearrangement uses TRBV28 and TRBJ1-5; D gene ambiguous. There are 16 residues in the CDR3. Per the germline V gene, CDR1 is MDHEN and CDR2 is SYDVKM. The V gene lost 4 bases and the J gene lost 0 bases, with 13 bases spanning the gap. The CDR3 sequence is CASSSQPGSSNQPQHF. The CDR3 DNA reads TGTGCCAGCAGTTCACAACCCGGGAGTAGCAATCAGCCCCAGCATTTT. Complete variable domain (other parts from reference TRBV28 and TRBJ1-5): DVKVTQSSRYLVKRTGEKVFLECVQDMDHENMFWYRQDPGLGLRLIYFSYDVKMKEKGDIPEGYSVSREKKERFSLILESASTNQTSMYLCASSSQPGSSNQPQHFGDGTRLSIL.

This clone was counted a few times. CDR3 protein: CSAKGGSEAFF. The CDR3 coding sequence is TGCAGTGCTAAAGGGGGCAGTGAAGCTTTCTTT. This rearrangement joins TRBV20-1 to TRBJ1-1; 7 bases match TRBD1. The CDR3 has 11 residues. Losses at the gene ends were 4 bases for V and 7 bases for J; bases not matched to a gene: 3. Germline V gives CDR1 DFQATT, CDR2 SNEGSKA (reference sequence).

The chain is built from TRBV28 and TRBJ1-2; TRBD1 agrees at 10 bases. CDR1 is MDHEN and CDR2 is SYDVKM in the germline V gene. The CDR3 contains 14 residues. V dropped 3 bases and J dropped 7; count of bases not matched to a gene: 5. The CDR3 DNA sequence: TGTGCCAGCAGTTTGACAGGGGGCGCGGGTGGCTACACCTTC. Amino acid sequence: CASSLTGGAGGYTF.

The gene calls are TRBV7-9 and TRBJ1-2; D gene ambiguous. The germline V gene has CDR1 SEHNR and CDR2 FQNEAQ (reference sequence). Trimming shortened V by 2 bases and J by 6 bases, and 13 bases separated the two germline ends. The CDR3 contains 14 residues. CDR3 sequence (DNA): TGTGCCAGCAGCTTATTGACAAGGGAGGATGGCTACACCTTC. It yields the protein CASSLLTREDGYTF. Using reference TRBV7-9 and TRBJ1-2 for the parts outside the CDR3, the full variable domain is DTGVSQNPRHKITKRGQNVTFRCDPISEHNRLYWYRQTLGQGPEFLTYFQNEAQLEKSRLLSDRFSAERPKGSFSTLEIQRTEQGDSAMYLCASSLLTREDGYTFGSGTRLTVV.

This sequence joins TRBV28 and TRBJ1-5; 10 bases line up with TRBD1. The CDR3 spans 18 residues. Per the germline V gene, CDR1 is MDHEN and CDR2 is SYDVKM. The V gene end was trimmed by 6 bases and the J gene end by 0 bases; junction bases not matched to a gene: 11. CDR3 sequence: CASSPPGQGIGSNQPQHF. The CDR3 bases are TGTGCCAGCAGCCCTCCGGGACAGGGGATAGGTAGCAATCAGCCCCAGCATTTT.

The V gene is TRBV18, the J gene TRBJ1-1, with D perhaps matching TRBD1 (6 bases). Germline lookup yields CDR1 KGHSH and CDR2 LQKENI. Trimming took off 3 bases at V and 3 bases at J, with 11 bases between the two ends. The CDR3 totals 14 residues. The DNA of the CDR3 is TGTGCCAGCTCACCTCAGGGGAAGGACACTGAAGCTTTCTTT. This translates into CASSPQGKDTEAFF.

The chain couples TRBV5-6 to TRBJ2-5, with 12 bases lining up with TRBD1. The germline CDR1 and CDR2 sequences are SGHDT and YYEEEE. This CDR3 comprises 15 residues. The V and J ends lost 3 bases and 4 bases, in that order; junction bases with no gene match: 4. The CDR3 DNA sequence: TGTGCCAGCAGCTACGGGACAGGGGGCGGAGAGACCCAGTACTTC. Its translation: CASSYGTGGGETQYF.

The chain is built from TRBV11-2 and TRBJ1-1; no reliable D call. The V gene's germline CDR1 is SGHAT and CDR2 FQNNGV. This CDR3 is 13 amino acids long. V lost 1 base to trimming and J lost 4 bases, with 7 bases between them. The CDR3 protein is CASSLAEGTEAFF. CDR3 in DNA: TGTGCCAGCAGCTTAGCTGAGGGCACTGAAGCTTTCTTT. Based on the CDR3 plus reference TRBV11-2 and TRBJ1-1, the full variable domain is EAGVAQSPRYKIIEKRQSVAFWCNPISGHATLYWYQQILGQGPKLLIQFQNNGVVDDSQLPKDRFSAERLKGVDSTLKIQPAKLEDSAVYLCASSLAEGTEAFFGQGTRLTVV.

The chain employs TRBV7-2 and TRBJ2-1; 7 positions agree with TRBD1. The trim removed 5 bases at V and 2 bases at J, leaving 6 bases unmatched. Germline CDR1 reads SGHTA; CDR2 reads FQGNSA. The CDR3 has 15 amino acids. CDR3 protein: CASSPWQGAYNEQFF. CDR3 coding DNA: TGTGCCAGCAGCCCCTGGCAGGGGGCCTACAATGAGCAGTTCTTC.

This clone was seen just once. The chain couples TRBV5-6 to TRBJ1-1, with D perhaps TRBD1 (5 bases). V lost 3 bases to trimming and J lost 11 bases, with 14 bases between them. In germline, CDR1 is SGHDT, CDR2 YYEEEE. This CDR3 contains 12 residues. CDR3 DNA: TGTGCCAGCAGCTGGGGCGGGAGGTTGGCTTTCTTT. Its translation: CASSWGGRLAFF.

The chain has TRBV6-5 and TRBJ1-4, with a possible D match to TRBD1 (6 bases). With 6 bases removed from V and 3 bases from J, the gap between germline ends came to 14 bases. This CDR3 has 15 amino acids. Germline CDR1 MNHEY, CDR2 SVGAGI. The CDR3 here is CASRNGPGANEKLFF. CDR3 coding DNA: TGTGCCAGCAGGAACGGACCAGGGGCTAATGAAAAACTGTTTTTT.

The chain carries TRBV6-1 and TRBJ2-7; 11 bases are shared with TRBD2. The J segment lost 2 bases and the V segment lost 5 bases, leaving 2 bases of the junction unmatched. Germline lookup yields CDR1 MNHNS and CDR2 SASEGT. The CDR3 is made up of 14 amino acids. The chain's CDR3 is CASSLAGGPYEQYF. CDR3 nucleotides: TGTGCCAGCAGTTTAGCGGGAGGGCCCTACGAGCAGTACTTC.

This clone was counted once. The gene calls are TRBV7-8 and TRBJ2-2, with TRBD1 matching over 9 bases. The V gene's germline CDR1 is SGHVS and CDR2 FQNEAQ. J gave up 5 bases and V 5 bases, and 9 bases lay outside the gene matches. The CDR3 contains 16 residues. CDR3 protein: CASSARDRENTGELFF. The DNA for the CDR3 is TGTGCCAGCAGCGCCCGGGACAGGGAGAATACCGGGGAGCTGTTTTTT.

As to this clone: A junction end diverges from the germline sequence, so it may reflect a read error. The gene calls are TRBV5-3 and TRBJ2-5; 9 bases align to TRBD2. TRBV5-3 has ORF status, its function being uncertain. CDR3 length equals 15 residues. CDR3 in amino acids: CASSLLAGDQETQYF. Here the CDR3 DNA reads TGTGCCAGCAGCTTACTAGCGGGTGACCAAGAGACCCAGTACTTC.